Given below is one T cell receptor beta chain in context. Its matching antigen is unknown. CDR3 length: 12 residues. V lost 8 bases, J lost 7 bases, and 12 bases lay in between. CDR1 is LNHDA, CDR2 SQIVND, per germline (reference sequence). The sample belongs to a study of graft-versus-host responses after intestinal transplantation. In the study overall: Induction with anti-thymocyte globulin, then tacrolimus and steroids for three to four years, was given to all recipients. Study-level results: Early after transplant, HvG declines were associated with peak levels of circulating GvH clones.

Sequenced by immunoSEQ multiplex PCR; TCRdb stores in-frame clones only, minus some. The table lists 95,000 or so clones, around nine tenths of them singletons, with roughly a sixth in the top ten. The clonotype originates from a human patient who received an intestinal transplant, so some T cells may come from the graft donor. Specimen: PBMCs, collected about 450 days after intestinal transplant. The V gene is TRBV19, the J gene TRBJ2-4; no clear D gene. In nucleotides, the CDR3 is TGTGCCAGTGGGGTTGTCGGGAACATTCAGTACTTC. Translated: CASGVVGNIQYF.